This TCR beta chain was recorded in a study of cytomegalovirus exposure and HLA in healthy donors. Study in general: Some 85 million unique TCRs, all from HLA-typed donors, were included in an early release of the data. Study results and caveats: Altogether, 150 to 200 TCR beta chains were recorded as cytomegalovirus-associated. Earlier analysis looked at TCR beta V segments, and most were productive about 90% or about 30% of the time.

Primers: 60 Vbeta forward and 13 Jbeta reverse. Assay: immunoSEQ multiplex PCR; the TCRdb copy retains only in-frame clones and omits some. The ten top clones account for more than 3%, within a sample of roughly 110,000 clones. About this clone: What it binds is unknown.

The CDR3 loop spans 12 amino acids. Trimming removed 5 bases from V and 4 bases from J; junction bases left unmatched: 1. Per the germline V gene, CDR1 is MDHEN and CDR2 is SYDVKM. This receptor was obtained from a man aged 25-45 years in good health and CMV-seronegative. Sequenced: PBMCs. The rearrangement uses TRBV28 and TRBJ1-2; 7 bases agree with TRBD1. The CDR3 loop reads CASSNRGYGYTF. Written as DNA, the CDR3 is TGTGCCAGCAGTAACAGGGGCTATGGCTACACCTTC.